One sample yielded the 14 T cell receptor beta chains listed below, sequenced in a study of early T cells in non-severe SARS-CoV-2 infection. In TCRdb, the 5' RACE reads were re-called with MiXCR into one record per CDR3 protein. The sample holds 50,000 to 70,000 distinct CDR3 sequences, roughly 8% seen once. Sequencing used whole blood. Receptors originate from an adult who was a healthcare worker with PCR-confirmed SARS-CoV-2 infection or an uninfected control (not recorded which).

This clonotype occurred many times. The gene calls are TRBV15 and TRBJ2-5; 7 bases align to TRBD2. This CDR3 region has 14 residues. Germline trimming cut 0 bases from V and 5 bases from J; bases unmatched to any gene: 3. Germline CDR1 LNHNV, CDR2 YYDKDF (reference sequence). CDR3 amino acids: CATSRDRGSETQYF. The DNA of the CDR3 is TGTGCCACCAGCAGAGACCGCGGGAGTGAGACCCAGTACTTC.

This clonotype was observed many times. V is TRBV29-1 and J is TRBJ2-3, with TRBD1 matching 10 bases. CDR1 and CDR2 from the germline V gene are SQVTM and ANQGSEA. There are 14 residues in the CDR3. V was pared by 5 bases and J by 0 bases, with 2 bases of the junction left unmatched. CDR3 bases: TGCAGCGTTCGGACAGGGGGGAGCACAGATACGCAGTATTTT. This sequence encodes CSVRTGGSTDTQYF.

The chain recombines TRBV12-3 or TRBV12-4 with TRBJ2-2; D is unresolved. V gave up 8 bases and J gave up 3 bases, with 4 bases separating them. The CDR3 has 11 amino acids. This CDR3 is CASCDTGELFF. CDR3 in DNA: TGTGCCAGCTGTGACACCGGGGAGCTGTTTTTT.

The chain employs TRBV5-1 and TRBJ2-3, with 14 positions matching TRBD2. Germline V gene data show CDR1 as SGHRS and CDR2 as YFSETQ. V gave up 4 bases and J gave up 3 bases; unmatched junction bases: 4. This CDR3 is 16 amino acids long. The CDR3 protein is CASSRRTSGRTDTQYF. The CDR3 nucleotides read TGCGCCAGCAGCCGTAGGACTAGCGGGAGGACAGATACGCAGTATTTT. Full variable domain (missing parts from reference TRBV5-1 and TRBJ2-3): KAGVTQTPRYLIKTRGQQVTLSCSPISGHRSVSWYQQTPGQGLQFLFEYFSETQRNKGNFPGRFSGRQFSNSRSEMNVSTLELGDSALYLCASSRRTSGRTDTQYFGPGTRLTVL.

This clonotype was seen a few times. The V gene is TRBV24-1, the J gene TRBJ2-1; 8 bases map to TRBD2. The ends lost 9 bases at V and 9 bases at J; junction bases unmatched: 6. Germline V gene data show CDR1 as KGHDR and CDR2 as SFDVKD. The CDR3 has 12 amino acids. For the CDR3, the DNA is TGTGCCACCGCGGGACTAGGGATTGAGCAGTTCTTC. Translated, it gives CATAGLGIEQFF.

J is TRBJ1-2 and V is TRBV5-6; D is uncertain. Between the trimmed V and J ends, which lost 4 bases and 5 bases, there was a span of 12 bases. The CDR3 consists of 13 residues. Germline assignment: CDR1 SGHDT and CDR2 YYEEEE. CDR3 nucleotides: TGTGCCAGCAGCCCCTCCCCACCATATGGCTACACCTTC. Its translation: CASSPSPPYGYTF.

The table lists this clonotype with many counts. The chain recombines TRBV19 with TRBJ1-5; D perhaps matches TRBD1 (6 bases). Per germline, CDR1 LNHDA and CDR2 SQIVND (reference sequence). The CDR3 spans 15 residues. The V and J ends lost 5 bases and 0 bases respectively, with 11 bases between them. The CDR3 is CASSPGTTSNQPQHF. The DNA of the CDR3 is TGTGCCAGTAGTCCCGGGACAACTAGCAATCAGCCCCAGCATTTT.

CDR3 DNA sequence: TGCGCCAGCAGCTTGGTCCCAGATCAAGAGACCCAGTACTTC. It translates to CASSLVPDQETQYF. V usage is TRBV5-1 and J usage is TRBJ2-5; no clear D gene. The CDR3 is 14 residues long. CDR1 and CDR2 from the germline V gene are SGHRS and YFSETQ. V was cut by 0 bases and J by 2 bases, with 8 bases left in between.

The chain couples TRBV28 to TRBJ2-1; 15 nucleotides agree with TRBD2. Per germline, CDR1 MDHEN and CDR2 SYDVKM. The CDR3 totals 15 residues. After removal of 6 bases from V and 10 bases from J, the junction contained 7 bases not matched to a gene. The CDR3 nucleotides read TGTGCCAGCAGCCTCGGACTAGCGGGAGGGAGAGAGCAGTTCTTC. Protein sequence: CASSLGLAGGREQFF.

This clonotype was found many times. The rearrangement links TRBV6-1 to TRBJ1-1; possible D gene TRBD1, 5 bases. Germline V lookup: CDR1 MNHNS, CDR2 SASEGT. The CDR3 covers 15 residues. V lost 4 bases to trimming and J lost 3 bases, with 15 bases between them. The CDR3 here is CASSGPSIGDTEAFF. DNA of the CDR3: TGTGCCAGCAGTGGACCTTCCATAGGGGACACTGAAGCTTTCTTT.

The chain recombines TRBV20-1 with TRBJ1-1, with TRBD1 as a possible D gene (5 bases). Deletions cut 3 bases from V and 2 bases from J, with 16 bases between. Per germline, CDR1 DFQATT and CDR2 SNEGSKA (reference sequence). The CDR3 covers 15 residues. CDR3 region: CSARDATGTNTEAFF. CDR3 DNA: TGCAGTGCTAGGGACGCCACAGGAACCAACACTGAAGCTTTCTTT.

This clonotype was counted at least ten times. The rearrangement links TRBV13 to TRBJ1-5; possibly TRBD1 for D (5 bases). CDR3 length: 18 amino acids. Per the germline V gene, CDR1 is PRHDT and CDR2 is FYEKMQ (reference sequence). V was cut by 3 bases and J by 4 bases, with 22 bases left in between. The CDR3 here is CASSFGGDSGDRNQPQHF. The CDR3 region has the DNA TGTGCCAGCAGCTTCGGGGGGGATTCGGGAGATAGAAATCAGCCCCAGCATTTT.

This clonotype turned up a few times. The rearrangement links TRBV5-6 to TRBJ1-2; 7 nucleotides align to TRBD1. Trimming removed 3 bases from V and 8 bases from J; junction bases left unmatched: 10. Germline V lookup: CDR1 SGHDT, CDR2 YYEEEE. CDR3 length equals 14 residues. CDR3 DNA sequence: TGTGCCAGCAGCTCTAGGGGGCGAGTATACGGCTACACCTTC. Translation: CASSSRGRVYGYTF.

This clonotype was recorded a few times. The gene calls are TRBV27 and TRBJ2-2; 9 bases line up with TRBD1. Germline lookup yields CDR1 MNHEY and CDR2 SMNVEV (reference sequence). The J segment lost 1 base and the V segment lost 5 bases, leaving 5 bases of the junction unmatched. The CDR3 length is 16 residues. CDR3 nucleotide sequence: TGTGCCAGCAGTCTGGGGACAGGGTGGAACACCGGGGAGCTGTTTTTT. Translated, it gives CASSLGTGWNTGELFF.